This T cell receptor (beta chain) was documented in a study of OX40 agonist ivuxolimab in advanced cancers. Study-level results: CD4+ and CD8+ blood T cells expanded clonally by week 6 at 0.1 to 3.0 mg/kg.

Of note for this clone: Antigen specificity is unknown.

CDR3 length: 13 residues. V gave up 0 bases and J gave up 3 bases, with 8 bases separating them. Germline CDR1 is GTSNPN and CDR2 is SVGIG (reference sequence). Data came from immunoSEQ multiplex PCR; TCRdb stores just in-frame clones and leaves some out. The sample carries over 40,000 clones, about four fifths recorded once. The TCR originated in an adult with an advanced solid tumor such as melanoma, head and neck, liver or kidney cancer. The sample consisted of CD4+ or CD8+ T cells sorted from blood, taken in a trial of the OX40 agonist ivuxolimab. The rearrangement uses TRBV30 and TRBJ1-2; D is uncertain. CDR3 protein: CAWSVAGDYGYTF. CDR3 DNA: TGTGCCTGGAGTGTAGCCGGGGACTATGGCTACACCTTC.